Presented here are 11 T cell receptor beta chains from one specimen sequenced in a study of Tregs in tolerant kidney transplant recipients. Profiling relied on immunoSEQ multiplex PCR, and the TCRdb table lists in-frame clones only, not all of them. The sample gives about 31,000 clones, 82% of which show up once; around 2.3% is in the top ten. No antigens are known for them. The sequenced sample was Tregs from blood cultured with allogeneic cells. The source is a human donor in good health.

This clone was found a few times. The J gene is TRBJ2-7, the V gene TRBV6-1; possible D gene TRBD2, 5 bases. The V and J ends lost 4 bases and 6 bases respectively, with 13 bases between them. Germline V gene lookup returns CDR1 MNHNS and CDR2 SASEGT. This CDR3 has 13 residues. CDR3 sequence reads: CASSAGGALEQYF. The CDR3 region has the DNA TGTGCCAGCAGTGCAGGAGGTGCCCTCGAGCAGTACTTC.

The V and J genes are TRBV7-3 and TRBJ2-2; a weak D match, TRBD2 (5 bases). The CDR3 spans 13 residues. Trimming left V 6 bases short and J 8 bases short, with 13 bases between. Germline-derived CDR1 and CDR2 are SGHTA and FQGTGA. The CDR3 loop is CASRLDPAGELFF. The CDR3 DNA follows: TGTGCCAGCAGACTAGACCCGGCTGGGGAGCTGTTTTTT.

This rearrangement joins TRBV10-3 to TRBJ2-7, with 10 bases that match TRBD1. Per germline, CDR1 ENHRY and CDR2 SYGVKD. The CDR3 covers 14 residues. With 10 bases clipped from V and 3 bases from J, the junction kept 9 bases outside the gene matches. CDR3 nucleotides: TGTGCCACCAATGACAGGGGGCCGGGCTACGAGCAGTACTTC. Its translation: CATNDRGPGYEQYF.

V usage is TRBV5-4 and J usage is TRBJ1-2, with TRBD1 matching 8 bases. This CDR3 region has 14 residues. Germline V gene sequence: CDR1 SGHNT, CDR2 YYREEE (reference sequence). V lost 2 bases and J lost 4; bases outside the gene matches: 4. CDR3 nucleotide sequence: TGTGCCAGCAGCTTACAGGGGGGCAGCTATGGCTACACCTTC. The encoded protein is CASSLQGGSYGYTF.

V gene TRBV6-5 combines with J gene TRBJ2-7; weak D call: TRBD1 (6 bases). V lost 7 bases to trimming and J lost 3 bases, with 16 bases between them. The CDR3 has 14 residues. Germline lookup yields CDR1 MNHEY and CDR2 SVGAGI. The CDR3 loop is CASTRDRFGYEQYF. DNA for the CDR3: TGTGCCAGCACGAGAGACAGGTTCGGCTACGAGCAGTACTTC.

The rearrangement joins TRBV19 to TRBJ2-3; 9 bases align to TRBD2. Germline lookup yields CDR1 LNHDA and CDR2 SQIVND (reference sequence). The CDR3 runs to 14 residues. The J segment lost 1 base and the V segment lost 9 bases, leaving 5 bases of the junction unmatched. CDR3 nucleotides: TGTGCCAGCTCAAGACTAGCGGGCACAGATACGCAGTATTTT. Protein product: CASSRLAGTDTQYF. Full variable domain (outside the CDR3, taken from reference TRBV19 and TRBJ2-3): DGGITQSPKYLFRKEGQNVTLSCEQNLNHDAMYWYRQDPGQGLRLIYYSQIVNDFQKGDIAEGYSVSREKKESFPLTVTSAQKNPTAFYLCASSRLAGTDTQYFGPGTRLTVL.

The chain combines TRBV4-3 with TRBJ1-2; D unresolved. Germline values: CDR1 LGHNA, CDR2 YSLEER. This CDR3 spans 14 amino acids. V was shortened by 0 bases and J by 2 bases, with 7 bases between the two germline ends. This CDR3 reads CASSQETGNYGYTF. For the CDR3, the DNA is TGCGCCAGCAGCCAAGAGACGGGAAACTATGGCTACACCTTC.

This clone was seen just once. The chain carries TRBV6-6 and TRBJ2-3; D not certain. The germline V gene has CDR1 MNHNY and CDR2 SVGAGI (reference sequence). Trimming removed 7 bases from V and 1 base from J, with 3 bases in between. This CDR3 contains 11 residues. CDR3 DNA sequence: TGTGCCAGCAAGCGCACAGATACGCAGTATTTT. Its translation: CASKRTDTQYF.

This clone is classed as medium-sized. The rearrangement uses TRBV5-6 and TRBJ1-2; D gene ambiguous. CDR1 is SGHDT and CDR2 is YYEEEE in the germline V gene. Trimming took off 4 bases at V and 6 bases at J, with 13 bases between the two ends. The CDR3 contains 13 residues. In DNA form, the CDR3 reads TGTGCCAGCAGCCTTTCCAGGACCGATGGCTACACCTTC. Its translation is CASSLSRTDGYTF.

V gene TRBV28 combines with J gene TRBJ2-5; TRBD1 matches at 8 bases. This CDR3 is 14 amino acids long. Looked up from germline, CDR1 is MDHEN and CDR2 is SYDVKM. Germline trimming cut 6 bases from V and 5 bases from J; bases unmatched to any gene: 8. The CDR3 spells CASSQGAPWETQYF. The CDR3 DNA reads as TGTGCCAGCAGCCAGGGGGCGCCCTGGGAGACCCAGTACTTC.

This chain joins TRBV10-3 and TRBJ2-7, with D perhaps matching TRBD2 (6 bases). Germline V CDR1 and CDR2: ENHRY, SYGVKD. The V end lost 5 bases, the J end lost 7 bases, and 15 bases lay between the germline ends. The CDR3 runs 13 residues. As DNA, the CDR3 is TGTGCCATCAGTCCGCCGGGGGTTGGAGAGCAGTACTTC. This codes for CAISPPGVGEQYF.